One T cell receptor (beta chain) is described in this entry. Its antigen is unidentified. TCRdb reprocessed the 5' RACE reads via MiXCR and lists one record per CDR3 protein. The sample records roughly 200,000 distinct CDR3 sequences, over 9% being singletons. These data come from a study of T-cell memory formation after mild COVID-19. Whole-study results and caveats: A subset of responding clones appeared in pre-infection memory, suggesting cross-reactive memory joined. Mainly CM and EM harbored the contracting CD4+ clones; mainly EMRA harbored the CD8+ ones. CD4/CD8 balance held among clones contracting day 15 to 85, and later expanders leaned CD4+.

Trimming took 4 bases from V and 0 from J, leaving 7 bases between them. Germline lookup yields CDR1 SEHNR and CDR2 FQNEAQ (reference sequence). CDR3 size: 13 residues. This chain links TRBV7-9 with TRBJ2-7; D tentatively reads TRBD1 or TRBD2 (6 bases each). Sequencing was carried out using PBMCs or a T cell subset sorted from them (not recorded which). The source of this sequence is a man between 18 and 35 years old who had mild COVID-19 (a few samples of this study predate the infection). Cell type and time point are not known. CDR3 sequence reads: CASSWGASYEQYF. Written as DNA, the CDR3 is TGTGCCAGCAGCTGGGGGGCCTCCTACGAGCAGTACTTC.